A selection of T cell receptor beta chains follows, all from one sample in a study of vaccination and CD4 T cells after COVID-19. A single record per CDR3 protein comes from TCRdb applying MiXCR to the PCR reads. The data hold roughly 18,000 distinct CDR3 sequences, with around half observed a single time. These receptors' antigens are unknown. The sample consisted of CD4+ T cells from blood, cultured in vitro. These receptors were collected from a human donor who had recovered from COVID-19. Each CDR3 is given with its conserved first and last residue. D genes are given only for firm matches. Some rows have no size entry. The others give once, few or many, or a class for an expanded clone.

size	D	J	V	DNA	CDR3
-	TRBD1	TRBJ2-7	TRBV18	TGTGCCAGCTCGACTGACAGGGGGGCCACCTACGAGCAGTACTTC	CASSTDRGATYEQYF
few	-	TRBJ1-5	TRBV6-1	TGTGCCAGCAGTGAAGTAGTTAGCAATCAGCCCCAGCATTTT	CASSEVVSNQPQHF
-	TRBD2	TRBJ2-7	TRBV18	TGTGCCAGCTCACCGGGCGGGGGGGCATACGAGCAGTACTTC	CASSPGGGAYEQYF
few	-	TRBJ2-7	TRBV15	TGTGCCACCAGCAGAGAGTATAGGGGGAACGAGGAGCAGTACTTC	CATSREYRGNEEQYF
-	-	TRBJ2-5	TRBV7-2	TGTGCCAGCAGCCACTACGGGGGTGGGGGGGAGACCCAGTACTTC	CASSHYGGGGETQYF
-	-	TRBJ2-7	TRBV15	TGTGCCACCAGCAGGGAAAGGGACGGCTACGAGCAGTACTTC	CATSRERDGYEQYF
-	-	TRBJ1-1	TRBV29-1	TGCAGCGCAAAGATGAGTACCCATGGGGCCACTGAAGCTTTCTTT	CSAKMSTHGATEAFF
-	TRBD2	TRBJ2-7	TRBV6-2/TRBV6-3	TGTGCCAGCAGGGGGGGGGCCTACGAGCAGTACTTC	CASRGGAYEQYF
-	-	TRBJ1-3	TRBV20-1	TGCAGTGCTAGATCCTCCCGGGTAGAAAACACCATATATTTT	CSARSSRVENTIYF
-	-	TRBJ2-2	TRBV6-2/TRBV6-3	TGTGCCAGCAGGGCCCCAACGGCCGGGGAGCTGTTTTTT	CASRAPTAGELFF
-	-	TRBJ1-1	TRBV7-3	TGTGCCAGCAGCTCCCAGGGTGACACTGAAGCTTTCTTT	CASSSQGDTEAFF
-	-	TRBJ2-3	TRBV6-2/TRBV6-3	TGTGCCAGCAGTCCCACCGGGGCCCTGGGGACGCAGTATTTT	CASSPTGALGTQYF
-	-	TRBJ1-3	TRBV7-7	TGTGCTAGCAGCTCCGGGACGGAGCCTGGAAACACCATATATTTT	CASSSGTEPGNTIYF
-	-	TRBJ1-2	TRBV30	TGTGCCTGGAGTTCAGGAGGGGTGAGGGGCTACACCTTC	CAWSSGGVRGYTF
-	TRBD1	TRBJ1-6	TRBV7-9	TGTGCCAGCAGCCAACTCACCCAGGGGGGTAATTCACCCCTCCACTTT	CASSQLTQGGNSPLHF
-	TRBD1	TRBJ2-4	TRBV2	TGTGCCAGCAGTGAAGTTTCAGGGGGTTTGACCAAAAACATTCAGTACTTC	CASSEVSGGLTKNIQYF
-	-	TRBJ2-5	TRBV30	TGTGCCTGGACACGTGACAGCACAGAGACCCAGTACTTC	CAWTRDSTETQYF
-	-	TRBJ1-5	TRBV7-2	TGTGCCAGCAGCTTTCGCCCAGGGGGCAATCAGCCCCAGCATTTT	CASSFRPGGNQPQHF
-	-	TRBJ1-6	TRBV19	TGTGCCAGTAGTATAGCCCCCTTTCGGGAAAGGAATTCACCCCTCCACTTT	CASSIAPFRERNSPLHF
few	-	TRBJ1-5	TRBV7-2	TGTGCCAGCAAATCAGGGGAGGGCAATCAGCCCCAGCATTTT	CASKSGEGNQPQHF
few	-	TRBJ2-3	TRBV11-2	TGTGCCAGCAGCTTACGAACCGAAGATACGCAGTATTTT	CASSLRTEDTQYF
-	-	TRBJ2-1	TRBV7-2	TGTGCCAGCAGCTTAGGGCCGAGGTCCTACAATGAGCAGTTCTTC	CASSLGPRSYNEQFF
-	-	TRBJ1-2	TRBV15	TGTGCCACCAGCAGAGAGAGGGGTGCGGGCTATGGCTACACCTTC	CATSRERGAGYGYTF
-	-	TRBJ1-2	TRBV6-2/TRBV6-3	TGTGCCAACAGTTTCACGAGACAGGCGAAGGGCTACACCTTC	CANSFTRQAKGYTF
-	TRBD2	TRBJ2-7	TRBV11-3	TGTGCCAGCGAAGAGCGGGACTACGAGCAGTACTTC	CASEERDYEQYF
-	TRBD1	TRBJ1-2	TRBV19	TGTGCCAGTAGTCCGAGGACAGGGAGCGGGGGCTACACCTTC	CASSPRTGSGGYTF
-	-	TRBJ1-6	TRBV6-1	TGTGCCAGCAGTGAAATAAAGAATTCACCCCTCCACTTT	CASSEIKNSPLHF
few	-	TRBJ1-5	TRBV12-3/TRBV12-4	TGTGCCAGCAGTTTGGGCCTTAGCAATCAGCCCCAGCATTTT	CASSLGLSNQPQHF
few	-	TRBJ1-6	TRBV2	TGTGCCAGCCGGAGGTGGGATTCACCCCTCCACTTT	CASRRWDSPLHF
-	-	TRBJ2-2	TRBV7-2	TGTGCCAGCAGTCCACAGGGTACGAACACCGGGGAGCTGTTTTTT	CASSPQGTNTGELFF
-	TRBD1	TRBJ1-2	TRBV19	TGTGCCAGTAGTACCCCATCGGGACAGGTTTACGCCTATGGCTACACCTTC	CASSTPSGQVYAYGYTF
few	-	TRBJ2-7	TRBV6-5	TGTGCCAGCAGTTCGACAACTGGGATTCCCTACGAGCAGTACTTC	CASSSTTGIPYEQYF
-	-	TRBJ2-2	TRBV2	TGTGCCAGCAGGATAGCGGAAACGAACACCGGGGAGCTGTTTTTT	CASRIAETNTGELFF
-	-	TRBJ2-3	TRBV27	TGTGCCAGCAGTCCTCCGGGGACAGATACGCAGTATTTT	CASSPPGTDTQYF
-	TRBD2	TRBJ2-1	TRBV11-1	TGTGCCAGCTCCCGGGGCACTAGCGGGAACAATGAGCAGTTCTTC	CASSRGTSGNNEQFF
-	-	TRBJ2-4	TRBV20-1	TGCAGTGCTAGAGATCTTGTAGGGAACATTCAGTACTTC	CSARDLVGNIQYF
-	-	TRBJ2-2	TRBV11-3	TGTGCCAGCAGCTTAGATCGGTGGGCCGACCCCGGGGAGCTGTTTTTT	CASSLDRWADPGELFF
-	-	TRBJ1-5	TRBV19	TGTGCCAGTAGTATAACAGGGCGCAATCAGCCCCAGCATTTT	CASSITGRNQPQHF
-	TRBD1	TRBJ1-1	TRBV6-1	TGTGCCAGCAGCCCCGGGACAGGGACTGCTTTCTTT	CASSPGTGTAFF
-	TRBD1	TRBJ2-5	TRBV6-5	TGTGCCAGCAGTTCCGCGACAGGGGGCCCGGGCGCCCAGTACTTC	CASSSATGGPGAQYF
-	-	TRBJ1-1	TRBV6-4	TGTGCCAGCAGTGTGGATACGAGGAACACTGAAGCTTTCTTT	CASSVDTRNTEAFF
few	TRBD1	TRBJ1-1	TRBV6-2/TRBV6-3	TGTGCCAGCAGGATTCCAGGGGGCATCACTGAAGCTTTCTTT	CASRIPGGITEAFF
once	-	TRBJ2-7	TRBV11-2	TGTGCCAGCAGCTTAGATGCGGGGGCGTCCTACGAGCAGTACTTC	CASSLDAGASYEQYF
-	-	TRBJ1-2	TRBV11-1	TGTGCCAGCAGCCAAGACCCACCAAGGAGCTATGGCTACACCTTC	CASSQDPPRSYGYTF
-	-	TRBJ2-2	TRBV27	TGTGCCAGTAAAGTAGGACAGTTGTTAACCGGGGAGCTGTTTTTT	CASKVGQLLTGELFF
-	-	TRBJ1-6	TRBV19	TGTGCCAGTAGTATTGGCGCGTCGAGCTCCTATAATTCACCCCTCCACTTT	CASSIGASSSYNSPLHF
-	-	TRBJ2-3	TRBV30	TGTGCCTGGAGCGGACGTTCCACAGATACGCAGTATTTT	CAWSGRSTDTQYF
-	-	TRBJ2-7	TRBV19	TGTGCCAGTAGTATAGGAGCGGAGGGCTACGAGCAGTACTTC	CASSIGAEGYEQYF
-	TRBD1	TRBJ2-5	TRBV3-1	TGTGCCAGCAGCCAAGATGCTTCGGGACAGAAAGAGACCCAGTACTTC	CASSQDASGQKETQYF
-	TRBD1	TRBJ2-2	TRBV19	TGTGCCAGTAGTAGTGGACAGGGGGGGGAGCTGTTTTTT	CASSSGQGGELFF
-	-	TRBJ2-5	TRBV27	TGTGCCAGCAGTTTTCGCGGCCAAGAGACCCAGTACTTC	CASSFRGQETQYF
few	-	TRBJ2-7	TRBV27	TGTGCCAGCAGTTTATTGCCGGGACACACACCTTACGAGCAGTACTTC	CASSLLPGHTPYEQYF
few	TRBD2	TRBJ2-1	TRBV12-3/TRBV12-4	TGTGCCAGCAGTTTAGTCCTAGCGGGGATCGATGAGCAGTTCTTC	CASSLVLAGIDEQFF
-	-	TRBJ1-6	TRBV20-1	TGCAGTGCCCTACAGGGAGTTGATAATTCACCCCTCCACTTT	CSALQGVDNSPLHF